Listed below are T cell receptor beta chains from one sample, sequenced in a study of cytomegalovirus exposure and HLA in healthy donors. Using immunoSEQ multiplex PCR, the repertoire was profiled, and TCRdb retains in-frame clones only, with some absent. This repertoire shows hundreds of thousands of clones, over 75% found once; its top ten account for about 0.85%. Sequencing was performed on PBMCs. The receptor source for this set is a woman aged 18-35 years in good health and CMV-seronegative. Each CDR3 is given without its conserved first and last residue. D genes are given only for firm matches.

J gene	D gene	V gene	CDR3 protein
TRBJ2-2	.	TRBV11-3	ASSKEFSAGELF
TRBJ2-1	.	TRBV2	ASVFDSSYNEQF
TRBJ2-1	.	TRBV6-4	ASSPTSYNEQF
TRBJ1-1	.	TRBV15	ATSRTANTEAF
TRBJ2-1	.	TRBV19	ASRISGEPYNEQF
TRBJ2-5	.	TRBV6-5	ASSYAGGFGETQY
TRBJ2-7	.	TRBV7-2	ASSSTGTFSYEQY
TRBJ1-5	.	TRBV19	ASRVGQSGSNQPQH
TRBJ1-2	.	TRBV28	ASGPNYGYT
TRBJ2-2	.	TRBV6-4	ASSDWRGTGELF
TRBJ2-7	TRBD2	TRBV28	AIPGPAGGIGQY
TRBJ2-5	TRBD2	TRBV2	ASSDRSGRGETQY
TRBJ2-7	.	TRBV6-5	ASSSNQWTGTSEQY
TRBJ2-1	TRBD1	TRBV27	ASRRIPGTGPNEQF
TRBJ2-7	TRBD2	TRBV28	ASRQLAGYEQY
TRBJ2-3	TRBD2	TRBV28	ASSMNSGSTDTQY
TRBJ1-5	.	TRBV6-5	ASSTDRYSNQPQH
TRBJ2-1	TRBD1	TRBV6-1	ASSQQRTGTDEQF
TRBJ1-5	TRBD1	TRBV7-2	ASSPGQGMWQPQH
TRBJ1-5	.	TRBV29-1	SVGLGGGQPQH
TRBJ1-4	.	TRBV19	ASSIDAAGNEKLF
TRBJ2-1	.	TRBV5-4	ASSWDLTGGRGEQF
TRBJ1-5	.	TRBV7-6	ASGENQPQH
TRBJ2-7	TRBD2	TRBV6-5	ASSYSGGSSYEQY
TRBJ1-4	TRBD1	TRBV28	ASVTGGSEKLF
TRBJ2-1	TRBD2	TRBV5-1	ASSFRTSAYNEQF
TRBJ1-2	.	TRBV14	ASSEALFYGYT
TRBJ2-2	.	TRBV7-9	ASSPSGTGELF
TRBJ2-7	TRBD1	TRBV11-2	ASSLTTGGSHYEQY
TRBJ1-2	.	TRBV28	ASSPTSTGGYGYT
TRBJ1-2	TRBD1	TRBV2	ASRGGDGYT
TRBJ2-4	TRBD2	TRBV4-3	ASSQDPPDSGRKNIQY
TRBJ2-1	.	TRBV6-5	ASSSGALPSNEQF
TRBJ2-1	TRBD2	TRBV19	ASSAELAGGSYNEQF
TRBJ1-2	.	TRBV7-9	ASSPLSGTNYGYT
TRBJ1-1	.	TRBV6-5	ASSSGRAVPVEAF
TRBJ2-2	TRBD2	TRBV9	ASSVGTSANTGELF
TRBJ2-7	.	TRBV10-2	ASRTATYEQY
TRBJ2-2	.	TRBV21-1	ASSKAPRMVGTGELF
TRBJ2-5	TRBD2	TRBV5-1	ASSSGLAAQETQY
TRBJ1-1	TRBD1	TRBV6-5	ASTASTGGDTEAF
TRBJ1-6	.	TRBV5-4	AWGGRGYNSPLH
TRBJ2-7	.	TRBV30	AWSPDWPEQY
TRBJ1-2	.	TRBV6-1	ASSEVWVGANYGYT
TRBJ2-7	TRBD1	TRBV6-1	ASSSTGVPNREY
TRBJ2-7	.	TRBV7-3	ASSLMGSRTSYEQY
TRBJ2-7	TRBD2	TRBV6-5	ASGVTGTSNYEQY
TRBJ1-2	.	TRBV5-6	ASSFTAGGYT
TRBJ2-1	TRBD2	TRBV6-1	ASSEGASGYNEQF
TRBJ2-7	TRBD2	TRBV29-1	SVAPSGSSYEQY
TRBJ1-2	.	TRBV28	ASSSDRIYGYT
TRBJ1-3	TRBD1	TRBV5-6	ASSREKTGKRFAIY
TRBJ1-1	TRBD1	TRBV28	ASSLGQGGVAF
TRBJ1-5	.	TRBV5-1	ASSLEGRGQPQH
TRBJ1-3	.	TRBV5-1	ASSAYSSSGNTIY
TRBJ2-7	TRBD1	TRBV28	ASSRQGMDEQY
TRBJ2-1	TRBD2	TRBV5-1	ASSLVGPPSGRSYNEQF